The 22 T cell receptor beta chains presented below share a single source sample, sequenced in a study of blood T cell repertoires in COVID-19 (dated by TCRdb to the early 2020s). To prepare the library, the immunoSEQ multiplex PCR assay was applied. TCRdb stores this immuneACCESS table with in-frame sequences only. Part of the clones is absent; in the studies checked, under half of the shortfall reflects unresolved V genes, and no reason is known for the rest. Across this sample there are fewer than 300,000 clones, with about 87% seen only once. The ten largest clones represent roughly 4% of the sample. Sequenced sample: peripheral blood. These receptors were obtained from a man aged 55 to 70 who had recovered from COVID-19.

The V and J genes are TRBV25-1 and TRBJ1-2, with TRBD1 matching 8 bases. The CDR3 loop spans 15 amino acids. J was trimmed by 3 bases and V by 4 bases; bases with no gene match: 7. Germline V gene lookup returns CDR1 MGHDK and CDR2 SYGVNS. As DNA, the CDR3 is TGTGCCAGCAGTGCGCCCGAGGACAGGGACTATGGCTACACCTTC. Amino acids: CASSAPEDRDYGYTF.

The V and J genes are TRBV11-2 and TRBJ2-5; TRBD2 matches at 13 bases. V shed 5 bases and J 4 bases; nucleotides not matched to a gene: 10. Germline lookup yields CDR1 SGHAT and CDR2 FQNNGV. The CDR3 contains 17 residues. The CDR3 coding sequence is TGTGCCAGCAGCAAAGGGACTAGCGGGGTAACCGGAGAGACCCAGTACTTC. Its translation: CASSKGTSGVTGETQYF. Together with reference TRBV11-2 and TRBJ2-5, the CDR3 gives the full variable domain: EAGVAQSPRYKIIEKRQSVAFWCNPISGHATLYWYQQILGQGPKLLIQFQNNGVVDDSQLPKDRFSAERLKGVDSTLKIQPAKLEDSAVYLCASSKGTSGVTGETQYFGPGTRLLVL.

The chain recombines TRBV5-5 with TRBJ1-5; 8 bases fit TRBD1. Germline loops: CDR1 SGHKS, CDR2 YYEKEE (reference sequence). This CDR3 is built from 16 residues. After removal of 2 bases from V and 7 bases from J, the junction contained 11 bases not matched to a gene. The CDR3 protein is CASSFHHGQGAQPQHF. Written as DNA, the CDR3 is TGTGCCAGCAGCTTCCACCACGGACAGGGAGCCCAGCCCCAGCATTTT.

The chain combines TRBV12-5 with TRBJ2-1; 7 positions match TRBD2. Germline loops: CDR1 LGHNT, CDR2 FRNRAP. The V segment lost 7 bases and the J segment 8 bases; nucleotides outside the gene matches: 17. The CDR3 length is 16 residues. The DNA of the CDR3 is TGTGCTAGTGCCGTCGAGGGGCGGGGGTATATCGATGAGCAGTTCTTC. Translated: CASAVEGRGYIDEQFF.

The chain couples TRBV25-1 to TRBJ2-1; the match to TRBD2 covers 15 bases. Germline CDR1 is MGHDK and CDR2 is SYGVNS. V gave up 6 bases and J gave up 2 bases; unmatched junction bases: 8. CDR3 length: 18 amino acids. The CDR3 sequence: CASSSTGTSGGTYNEQFF. CDR3 sequence (DNA): TGTGCCAGCAGCTCTACCGGGACTAGCGGGGGGACCTACAATGAGCAGTTCTTC.

On this clone: In the same sample, other DNA sequences code for this CDR3. The chain uses TRBV7-3 and TRBJ2-3; the match to TRBD2 covers 10 bases. This CDR3 contains 15 residues. With V trimmed by 5 bases and J by 0 bases, 2 bases remained unmatched. Germline V lookup: CDR1 SGHTA, CDR2 FQGTGA. This chain's CDR3 is CASSRAGGSTDTQYF. CDR3 DNA sequence: TGTGCCAGCAGCCGAGCGGGGGGGAGCACAGATACGCAGTATTTT.

The rearrangement joins TRBV3-1 (or the pseudogene TRBV3-2) to TRBJ2-1, with 10 bases that match TRBD2. The junction had 9 bases not matched to a gene; V was cut back by 3 bases and J by 10 bases. This CDR3 has 15 amino acids. Per germline, CDR1 LGHDT and CDR2 YNNKEL (reference sequence). CDR3 sequence reads: CASSQGAGGPTEQFF. The CDR3 nucleotides read TGTGCCAGCAGCCAGGGAGCGGGGGGGCCTACAGAGCAGTTCTTC.

The V call is TRBV3-1 (or the pseudogene TRBV3-2), the J call TRBJ1-1; D is ambiguous. The CDR3 is 13 amino acids. V was cut by 3 bases and J by 4 bases, with 9 bases left in between. The V gene's germline CDR1 is LGHDT and CDR2 YNNKEL (reference sequence). The CDR3 reads CASSQGEATEAFF. CDR3 sequence (DNA): TGTGCCAGCAGCCAGGGTGAGGCCACTGAAGCTTTCTTT.

V usage is TRBV3-1 (or the pseudogene TRBV3-2) and J usage is TRBJ1-2; unclear D gene. This CDR3 region has 12 residues. With 4 bases removed from V and 2 bases from J, the gap between germline ends came to 5 bases. CDR1 is LGHDT, CDR2 YNNKEL, per germline (reference sequence). The CDR3 region has the DNA TGTGCCAGCAGCCGGCCAAACTATGGCTACACCTTC. Amino acid sequence: CASSRPNYGYTF.

This clone came up once. The chain is built from TRBV29-1 and TRBJ1-2, with 9 bases that match TRBD1. CDR3 length: 11 residues. Germline loops: CDR1 SQVTM, CDR2 ANQGSEA. V shed 7 bases and J 8 bases; nucleotides not matched to a gene: 5. CDR3 nucleotide sequence: TGCAGCGCCGGGACAGGGTACGGCTACACCTTC. It is translated as CSAGTGYGYTF. Full variable domain (rest looked up from reference TRBV29-1 and TRBJ1-2): SAVISQKPSRDICQRGTSLTIQCQVDSQVTMMFWYRQQPGQSLTLIATANQGSEATYESGFVIDKFPISRPNLTFSTLTVSNMSPEDSSIYLCSAGTGYGYTFGSGTRLTVV.

The V call is TRBV4-2, the J call TRBJ1-4; 7 bases fit TRBD1. V lost 4 bases and J lost 8; bases outside the gene matches: 10. CDR1 and CDR2 from the germline V gene are LGHNA and YNFKEQ. CDR3 length: 15 amino acids. The CDR3 loop is CASSRTRQGGEKLFF. Written as DNA, the CDR3 is TGTGCCAGCAGCCGGACCCGACAGGGAGGAGAAAAACTGTTTTTT.

J is TRBJ1-3 and V is TRBV7-9; D gene unclear. The V and J ends lost 1 base and 0 bases respectively, with 10 bases between them. The CDR3 is 16 amino acids. Germline V gene data show CDR1 as SEHNR and CDR2 as FQNEAQ (reference sequence). CDR3 in amino acids: CASSLVVSVSGNTIYF. In DNA, the CDR3 is TGTGCCAGCAGCTTAGTGGTTTCGGTCTCTGGAAACACCATATATTTT.

The V gene is TRBV6-1, the J gene TRBJ1-2, with D tentatively TRBD1 (5 bases). V lost 3 bases and J lost 4, with 12 bases in between. Germline CDR1 and CDR2: MNHNS and SASEGT. The CDR3 contains 14 residues. The CDR3 DNA is TGTGCCAGCAGTGAGGGGGGGTTCAGCTATGGCTACACCTTC. It specifies CASSEGGFSYGYTF.

The chain is built from TRBV5-1 and TRBJ2-1; D possibly corresponds to TRBD1 (5 bases). In germline, CDR1 is SGHRS, CDR2 YFSETQ. V dropped 6 bases and J dropped 8 bases, with 21 bases sitting between them. The CDR3 spans 15 residues. CDR3 in DNA: TGCGCCAGCACCAGGGATTACCTAAAACGGGATGAGCAGTTCTTC. Amino acids: CASTRDYLKRDEQFF. Complete variable domain (other parts from reference TRBV5-1 and TRBJ2-1): KAGVTQTPRYLIKTRGQQVTLSCSPISGHRSVSWYQQTPGQGLQFLFEYFSETQRNKGNFPGRFSGRQFSNSRSEMNVSTLELGDSALYLCASTRDYLKRDEQFFGPGTRLTVL.

The chain is built from TRBV28 and TRBJ1-4, with D perhaps matching TRBD1 (6 bases). The V end was cut by 1 base, the J end by 5 bases, with 11 bases between. The CDR3 spans 15 residues. Germline V gene sequence: CDR1 MDHEN, CDR2 SYDVKM. The CDR3 spells CASSLYETGNEKLFF. The DNA for the CDR3 is TGTGCCAGCAGTTTATACGAAACAGGGAATGAAAAACTGTTTTTT.

This chain joins TRBV11-3 and TRBJ2-3; 8 nucleotides agree with TRBD2. Looked up from germline, CDR1 is SGHNT and CDR2 is YENEEA. With V trimmed by 6 bases and J by 5 bases, 13 bases remained unmatched. There are 16 residues in the CDR3. CDR3 sequence reads: CASSKRGGHPQDTQYF. CDR3 nucleotide sequence: TGTGCCAGCAGTAAACGGGGGGGCCACCCACAAGATACGCAGTATTTT.

This chain uses TRBV6-2 or TRBV6-3 with TRBJ1-1; 7 bases align to TRBD1. The CDR3 is 15 amino acids. The V gene end was trimmed by 5 bases and the J gene end by 5 bases; junction bases not matched to a gene: 11. CDR1 is MNHEY, CDR2 SVGEGT, per germline. In DNA, the CDR3 is TGTGCCAGCAGTCAAGGGGGCGCCTGGGGGACTGAAGCTTTCTTT. It specifies CASSQGGAWGTEAFF.

The gene calls are TRBV2 and TRBJ2-1, with 9 positions matching TRBD2. After removal of 8 bases from V and 3 bases from J, the junction contained 5 bases not matched to a gene. The CDR3 is made up of 14 amino acids. In germline, CDR1 is SNHLY, CDR2 FYNNEI. CDR3 amino acids: CASLPSGVYNEQFF. The DNA for the CDR3 is TGTGCCAGCCTACCTAGCGGGGTCTACAATGAGCAGTTCTTC.

The rearrangement uses TRBV5-1 and TRBJ2-7; no reliable D call. Trimming left V 0 bases short and J 0 bases short, with 13 bases between. This CDR3 comprises 16 residues. Germline CDR1 SGHRS, CDR2 YFSETQ. DNA for the CDR3: TGCGCCAGCAGCTTGGTTCTAGGTTCGAGCTCCTACGAGCAGTACTTC. It is translated as CASSLVLGSSSYEQYF.

The genes are TRBV24-1 and TRBJ1-3, with 12 bases that match TRBD1. The germline V gene has CDR1 KGHDR and CDR2 SFDVKD. Trimming at V came to 5 bases and at J to 2 bases, leaving 21 bases not matched to a gene. CDR3 length: 22 amino acids. The CDR3 nucleotides are TGTGCCACCAGTGCCTGCTACTCACGGGACAGGGGGCGGCTACGGACTGGAAACACCATATATTTT. Translating it yields CATSACYSRDRGRLRTGNTIYF.

The chain carries TRBV5-1 and TRBJ1-1; D might be TRBD1 (6 bases). Trimming removed 2 bases from V and 5 bases from J, with 13 bases in between. The CDR3 contains 14 residues. Per the germline V gene, CDR1 is SGHRS and CDR2 is YFSETQ. The CDR3 region has the DNA TGCGCCAGCAGCTTTTCTCCAGGGGAAACTGAAGCTTTCTTT. Translating gives CASSFSPGETEAFF.

The table lists this clone with a count of one. V gene TRBV9 combines with J gene TRBJ2-7, with D possibly matching TRBD1 (5 bases). Germline V gives CDR1 SGDLS, CDR2 YYNGEE. V shed 3 bases and J shed 2 bases, with 9 bases lying between them. This CDR3 region has 13 residues. CDR3 in DNA: TGTGCCAGCAGCGCAGGGAATACCTACGAGCAGTACTTC. Its translation: CASSAGNTYEQYF. The whole variable domain, remainder taken from reference TRBV9 and TRBJ2-7, is DSGVTQTPKHLITATGQRVTLRCSPRSGDLSVYWYQQSLDQGLQFLIQYYNGEERAKGNILERFSAQQFPDLHSELNLSSLELGDSALYFCASSAGNTYEQYFGPGTRLTVT.